Listed below are T cell receptor beta chains from one sample, sequenced in a study of OX40 agonist ivuxolimab in advanced cancers. The table came from immunoSEQ multiplex PCR; TCRdb's copy has only in-frame clones and leaves some out. The top ten clones hold approximately 2.6% of a sample with about 69,000 clones, around 90% of them seen once. The sequences come from CD4+ or CD8+ T cells sorted from blood, collected in a trial of the OX40 agonist ivuxolimab. These receptors were collected from an adult with an advanced solid tumor such as melanoma, head and neck, liver or kidney cancer. Each CDR3 is given with its conserved first and last residue. D genes are given only for firm matches. Size is omitted from some rows. Given values are once, few, many or a class for expanded clones.

clone_size: NA; d_call: NA; j_call: TRBJ2-1; v_call: TRBV28; cdr3_nt: TGTGCCAGCAGTTTAGAGGGGACAAAAAGCCGGTCCTACAATGAGCAGTTCTTC; cdr3_aa: CASSLEGTKSRSYNEQFF
clone_size: once; d_call: NA; j_call: TRBJ2-1; v_call: TRBV30; cdr3_nt: TGTGCCTGCTTGACTGTCAATGAGCAGTTCTTC; cdr3_aa: CACLTVNEQFF
clone_size: NA; d_call: NA; j_call: TRBJ2-5; v_call: TRBV5-4; cdr3_nt: TGTGCCAGCAGCTTGGCTGACGGGGAGACCCAGTACTTC; cdr3_aa: CASSLADGETQYF
clone_size: NA; d_call: NA; j_call: TRBJ1-4; v_call: TRBV5-1; cdr3_nt: TGCGCCAGCAGCTTGGAAGCTCGAGCCCATGAAAAACTGTTTTTT; cdr3_aa: CASSLEARAHEKLFF
clone_size: NA; d_call: TRBD1; j_call: TRBJ2-7; v_call: TRBV2; cdr3_nt: TGTGCCAGCAGTGAAGAGACAGGGACCGAGCAGTACTTC; cdr3_aa: CASSEETGTEQYF
clone_size: NA; d_call: NA; j_call: TRBJ1-5; v_call: TRBV5-6; cdr3_nt: TGTGCCAGCAGCCAACGAGGGGTTGGTTCGGGCAATCAGCCCCAGCATTTT; cdr3_aa: CASSQRGVGSGNQPQHF
clone_size: NA; d_call: TRBD1; j_call: TRBJ1-2; v_call: TRBV15; cdr3_nt: TGTGCCACCAGCAGTCTGACAGGGGACTATGGCTACACCTTC; cdr3_aa: CATSSLTGDYGYTF
clone_size: medium-sized; d_call: TRBD1; j_call: TRBJ1-6; v_call: TRBV9; cdr3_nt: TGTGCCAGCAATCGAGGGACAGGGAATTCACCCCTCCACTTT; cdr3_aa: CASNRGTGNSPLHF
clone_size: once; d_call: NA; j_call: TRBJ1-2; v_call: TRBV7-9; cdr3_nt: TGTGCCAGCAGCCCAGAGCGCTATGGCTACACCTTC; cdr3_aa: CASSPERYGYTF
clone_size: NA; d_call: TRBD2; j_call: TRBJ2-1; v_call: TRBV13; cdr3_nt: TGTGCCAGCAGTTCGAGCGGGAGCCCCTACAATGAGCAGTTCTTC; cdr3_aa: CASSSSGSPYNEQFF
clone_size: NA; d_call: TRBD2; j_call: TRBJ2-6; v_call: TRBV18; cdr3_nt: TGTGCCAGCTCACCACCGGGGAGGGGAAGCTCTGGGGCCAACGTCCTGACTTTC; cdr3_aa: CASSPPGRGSSGANVLTF
clone_size: NA; d_call: TRBD1; j_call: TRBJ2-3; v_call: TRBV27; cdr3_nt: TGTGCCAGCAGCAAGGGGACAGGGACCAATACGCAGTATTTT; cdr3_aa: CASSKGTGTNTQYF
clone_size: NA; d_call: NA; j_call: TRBJ2-1; v_call: TRBV5-5; cdr3_nt: TGTGCCAGCAGCTTGGCCTCCGAGGATTACAGTCTCTTC; cdr3_aa: CASSLASEDYSLF
clone_size: NA; d_call: TRBD1; j_call: TRBJ1-5; v_call: TRBV5-4; cdr3_nt: TGCGCCAGCAGCCAGCGGACAGGAAGCAATCAGCCCCAGCATTTT; cdr3_aa: CASSQRTGSNQPQHF
clone_size: NA; d_call: TRBD1; j_call: TRBJ2-7; v_call: TRBV7-2; cdr3_nt: TGTGCCAGCAGCTTGGGGACAGGGATCTACGAGCAGTACTTC; cdr3_aa: CASSLGTGIYEQYF
clone_size: NA; d_call: NA; j_call: TRBJ2-3; v_call: TRBV7-3; cdr3_nt: TGTGCCAGCAGCCCCCAGGGGCTAATCACAGATACGCAGTATTTT; cdr3_aa: CASSPQGLITDTQYF
clone_size: NA; d_call: NA; j_call: TRBJ1-6; v_call: TRBV28; cdr3_nt: TGTGCCAGCACCCTTCAACAGGGCTCATCACCCCTCCACTTT; cdr3_aa: CASTLQQGSSPLHF
clone_size: NA; d_call: NA; j_call: TRBJ1-2; v_call: TRBV5-1; cdr3_nt: TGCGCCAGCAGCGCAGAGGGCTATGGCTACACCTTC; cdr3_aa: CASSAEGYGYTF
clone_size: NA; d_call: NA; j_call: TRBJ2-7; v_call: TRBV28; cdr3_nt: TGTGCCAGCGGGACCGGGACCTCCTACGAGCAGTACTTC; cdr3_aa: CASGTGTSYEQYF
clone_size: NA; d_call: NA; j_call: TRBJ1-1; v_call: TRBV7-4; cdr3_nt: TGTGCCAGCAGCTTAATCGGCAACTTTGAAGCTTTCTTT; cdr3_aa: CASSLIGNFEAFF
clone_size: NA; d_call: TRBD1; j_call: TRBJ1-2; v_call: TRBV6-4; cdr3_nt: TGTGCCAGCAGTGCAACAGGGGAGGGGAGCTATGGCTACACCTTC; cdr3_aa: CASSATGEGSYGYTF
clone_size: NA; d_call: NA; j_call: TRBJ2-3; v_call: TRBV7-8; cdr3_nt: TGTGCCAGCAGCTTGCGGGTCTCAGATACGCAGTATTTT; cdr3_aa: CASSLRVSDTQYF
clone_size: NA; d_call: NA; j_call: TRBJ2-6; v_call: TRBV29-1; cdr3_nt: TGCAGCGTTTTGCTTGGGGCCAACGTCCTGACTTTC; cdr3_aa: CSVLLGANVLTF
clone_size: NA; d_call: NA; j_call: TRBJ2-5; v_call: TRBV5-4; cdr3_nt: TGTGCCAGCAGCTTGGCTGGGGCGGGAGAGACCCAGTACTTC; cdr3_aa: CASSLAGAGETQYF
clone_size: once; d_call: NA; j_call: TRBJ2-2; v_call: TRBV7-3; cdr3_nt: TGTGCCAGCAGTTCTAAACCAGGGGTTGCCGGGGAGCTGTTTTTT; cdr3_aa: CASSSKPGVAGELFF
clone_size: NA; d_call: NA; j_call: TRBJ1-1; v_call: TRBV15; cdr3_nt: TGTGCCACCAGCAGAGATCCTACAGGAAAGAGGGAGATGAACACTGAAGCTTTCTTT; cdr3_aa: CATSRDPTGKREMNTEAFF
clone_size: NA; d_call: NA; j_call: TRBJ1-6; v_call: TRBV6-5; cdr3_nt: TGTGCCAGCAGGGCTCGCGATAATTCACCCCTCCACTTT; cdr3_aa: CASRARDNSPLHF
clone_size: NA; d_call: NA; j_call: TRBJ2-5; v_call: TRBV4-2; cdr3_nt: TGTGCCAGCAGCCAAGAAGTGGGTGGGGAGACCCAGTACTTC; cdr3_aa: CASSQEVGGETQYF
clone_size: NA; d_call: NA; j_call: TRBJ2-7; v_call: TRBV7-9; cdr3_nt: TGTGCCAGCAGCTTAGGTTATTCAGGGATTTACGAGCAGTACTTC; cdr3_aa: CASSLGYSGIYEQYF
clone_size: NA; d_call: NA; j_call: TRBJ1-2; v_call: TRBV19; cdr3_nt: TGTGCCACCCGCCCCCGCGGAGGTGGAAACTATGGCTACACCTTC; cdr3_aa: CATRPRGGGNYGYTF
clone_size: NA; d_call: NA; j_call: TRBJ1-5; v_call: TRBV7-8; cdr3_nt: TGTGCCAGCAGCGTAGGAACGCGGACTCTTAATCAGCCCCAGCATTTT; cdr3_aa: CASSVGTRTLNQPQHF
clone_size: NA; d_call: NA; j_call: TRBJ2-1; v_call: TRBV30; cdr3_nt: TGTGCCTGGACCCTGGGGGGCAATGAGCAGTTCTTC; cdr3_aa: CAWTLGGNEQFF
clone_size: NA; d_call: NA; j_call: TRBJ1-4; v_call: TRBV6-1; cdr3_nt: TGTGCCAGCAACCACAGGGCTTCAACTAATGAAAAACTGTTTTTT; cdr3_aa: CASNHRASTNEKLFF
clone_size: NA; d_call: TRBD2; j_call: TRBJ2-1; v_call: TRBV2; cdr3_nt: TGTGCCAGCACCCAAACCGGCTTAGCGGGAAAGAATGAGCAGTTCTTC; cdr3_aa: CASTQTGLAGKNEQFF
clone_size: NA; d_call: TRBD1; j_call: TRBJ1-4; v_call: TRBV10-3; cdr3_nt: TGTGCCATCAGCCGGGACAGTAATGAAAAACTGTTTTTT; cdr3_aa: CAISRDSNEKLFF
clone_size: once; d_call: NA; j_call: TRBJ2-7; v_call: TRBV29-1; cdr3_nt: TGCAGCGCCTTCCGGGACGGAATATTTCGGTTC; cdr3_aa: CSAFRDGIFRF
clone_size: NA; d_call: NA; j_call: TRBJ1-2; v_call: TRBV6-5; cdr3_nt: TGTGCCAGCAGTAAATGGGACGGCCGTAACTATGGCTACACCTTC; cdr3_aa: CASSKWDGRNYGYTF